The TCR beta chain under discussion was sequenced for a study of T cell responses to AZD1222 COVID-19 vaccine. Study results and limitations: At baseline, seropositivity was found in only six or seven AZD1222 recipients.

Sequenced by immunoSEQ multiplex PCR; TCRdb stores in-frame clones only, minus some. Counted here are 150,000 or so clones, roughly 92% occurring once; the ten biggest clones make up 3.6%. With regard to this clone: Its antigen is not known.

This clonotype was obtained from an adult who received the AZD1222 COVID-19 vaccine. The sequencing here drew on peripheral blood, taken 28 days after the second AZD1222 dose.

The CDR3 nucleotides read TGTGCCAGCCCCCCAGGGAACACTGAAGCTTTCTTT. It is translated as CASPPGNTEAFF. The chain is built from TRBV2 and TRBJ1-1, with no clear D. The CDR3 sequence is 12 residues long. Germline V gene data show CDR1 as SNHLY and CDR2 as FYNNEI. V was shortened by 8 bases and J by 1 base, with 8 bases between the two germline ends.